This is a list of T cell receptor beta chains from one sample in a study of T cell responses to AZD1222 COVID-19 vaccine. The data were produced by immunoSEQ multiplex PCR, yet TCRdb's version contains in-frame clones alone and is incomplete. The repertoire holds about 160,000 clones, with about 90% as singletons. The sequencing used peripheral blood, collected 28 days after the second AZD1222 dose. The receptors stem from an adult who received the AZD1222 COVID-19 vaccine. Each CDR3 is given with its conserved first and last residue. Fields, in order: J gene, V gene, CDR3 protein.

j_call: TRBJ1-5
v_call: TRBV19
cdr3_aa: CASIEGPYSNQPQHF

j_call: TRBJ1-6
v_call: TRBV27
cdr3_aa: CASGLYNSPLHF

j_call: TRBJ2-5
v_call: TRBV19
cdr3_aa: CASSLRGASQETQYF

j_call: TRBJ2-1
v_call: TRBV11-2
cdr3_aa: CASSLTTRDEQFF

j_call: TRBJ2-2
v_call: TRBV27
cdr3_aa: CASSFGQAGAPGELFF

j_call: TRBJ1-4
v_call: TRBV7-9
cdr3_aa: CASSLDQGPNEKLFF

j_call: TRBJ2-7
v_call: TRBV21-1
cdr3_aa: CASSKAPLSTLAGGPNEQYF

j_call: TRBJ2-2
v_call: TRBV9
cdr3_aa: CASSVESRRGGTGELFF

j_call: TRBJ1-2
v_call: TRBV19
cdr3_aa: CASRQRAGGDYGYTF

j_call: TRBJ2-4
v_call: TRBV19
cdr3_aa: CASSGRPFEREGTLAKNIQYF

j_call: TRBJ1-5
v_call: TRBV27
cdr3_aa: CASSKTGNQPQHF

j_call: TRBJ2-7
v_call: TRBV18
cdr3_aa: CASSPGDEQYF

j_call: TRBJ1-2
v_call: TRBV28
cdr3_aa: CASSLDKVEGYTF

j_call: TRBJ1-1
v_call: TRBV11-1
cdr3_aa: CASSLLGDTEAFF

j_call: TRBJ1-2
v_call: TRBV25-1
cdr3_aa: CASSEQGHPLYGYTF

j_call: TRBJ2-7
v_call: TRBV3-1/TRBV3-2
cdr3_aa: CASLGPGSEQYF

j_call: TRBJ2-3
v_call: TRBV14
cdr3_aa: CASSQDRQARDTQYF

j_call: TRBJ2-1
v_call: TRBV5-1
cdr3_aa: CASSLVASGGANEQFF

j_call: TRBJ2-4
v_call: TRBV19
cdr3_aa: CASSMPLAGGEAKNIQYF

j_call: TRBJ2-6
v_call: TRBV4-3
cdr3_aa: CASSQDASSGANVLTF

j_call: TRBJ2-6
v_call: TRBV9
cdr3_aa: CASSVEVWANVLTF

j_call: TRBJ1-1
v_call: TRBV5-8
cdr3_aa: CASSSGERTEAFF

j_call: TRBJ1-2
v_call: TRBV15
cdr3_aa: CATSSKGDRGGYTF

j_call: TRBJ1-4
v_call: TRBV2
cdr3_aa: CASRKSWRKGEKLFF

j_call: TRBJ1-5
v_call: TRBV30
cdr3_aa: CAWSPGQLNQPQHF

j_call: TRBJ2-3
v_call: TRBV24-1
cdr3_aa: CATSETGITDTQYF

j_call: TRBJ2-3
v_call: TRBV19
cdr3_aa: CASQNHWGEDTQYF